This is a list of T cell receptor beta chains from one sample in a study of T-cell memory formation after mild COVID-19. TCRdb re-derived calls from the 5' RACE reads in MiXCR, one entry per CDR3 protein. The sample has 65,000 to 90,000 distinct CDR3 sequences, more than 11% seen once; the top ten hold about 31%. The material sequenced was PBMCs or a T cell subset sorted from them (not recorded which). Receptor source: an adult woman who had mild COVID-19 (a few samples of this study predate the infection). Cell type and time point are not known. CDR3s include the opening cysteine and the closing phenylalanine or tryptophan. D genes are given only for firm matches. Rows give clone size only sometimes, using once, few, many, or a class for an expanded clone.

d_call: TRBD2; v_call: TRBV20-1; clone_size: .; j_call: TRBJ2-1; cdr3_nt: TGCAGTGCTAGAGATCGGTTAACTAGCGGGGGGGCCTTTGGCAATGAGCAGTTCTTC; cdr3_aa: CSARDRLTSGGAFGNEQFF
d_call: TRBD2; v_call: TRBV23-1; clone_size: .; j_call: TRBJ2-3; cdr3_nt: TGCGCCAGCAGTCAATCGGGTCTAGCGGGGGTAACCTACACAGATACGCAGTATTTT; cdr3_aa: CASSQSGLAGVTYTDTQYF
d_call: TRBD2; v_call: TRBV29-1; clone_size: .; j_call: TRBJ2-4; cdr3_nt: TGCAGCGTTGAAGATGGCGGGAGGGCCAAAAACATTCAGTACTTC; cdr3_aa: CSVEDGGRAKNIQYF
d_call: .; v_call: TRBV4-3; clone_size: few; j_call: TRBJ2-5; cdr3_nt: TGCGCCAGCAGCTCAGGGTTAATGGAGACCCAGTACTTC; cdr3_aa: CASSSGLMETQYF
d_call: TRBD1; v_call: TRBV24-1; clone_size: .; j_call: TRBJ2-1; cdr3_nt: TGTGCCACCAGTGACTCTGGACAGGGTGTTAATGAGCAGTTCTTC; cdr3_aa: CATSDSGQGVNEQFF
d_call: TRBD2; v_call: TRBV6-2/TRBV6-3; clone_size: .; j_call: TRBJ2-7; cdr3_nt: TGTGCCAGCAGTTCTCTCGGACTAGCCGGTATGTACGAGCAGTACTTC; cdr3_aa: CASSSLGLAGMYEQYF
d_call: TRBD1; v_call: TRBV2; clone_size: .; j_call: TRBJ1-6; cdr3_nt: TGTGCCAGCAGTGACGGACAGGGGGAAATTTCACCCCTCCACTTT; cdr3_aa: CASSDGQGEISPLHF
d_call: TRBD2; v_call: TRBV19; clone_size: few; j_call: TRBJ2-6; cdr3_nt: TGTGCCAGTAGTTCCTTAGCGGGGGCCCTCTCTGGGGCCAACGTCCTGACTTTC; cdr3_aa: CASSSLAGALSGANVLTF
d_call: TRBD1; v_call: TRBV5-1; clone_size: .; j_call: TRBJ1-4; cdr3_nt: TGCGCCAGCGAACTATCAGGGGGAGGTGAAAAACTGTTTTTT; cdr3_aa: CASELSGGGEKLFF
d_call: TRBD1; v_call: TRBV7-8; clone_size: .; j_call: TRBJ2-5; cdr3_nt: TGTGCCAGCAGCGGGACAGGGGGCAGGGAGACCCAGTACTTC; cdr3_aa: CASSGTGGRETQYF
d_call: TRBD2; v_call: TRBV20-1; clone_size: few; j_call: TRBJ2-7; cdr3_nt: TGCAGTGCTGTTATCACTAGCGGGGCCTACGAGCAGTACTTC; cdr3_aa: CSAVITSGAYEQYF
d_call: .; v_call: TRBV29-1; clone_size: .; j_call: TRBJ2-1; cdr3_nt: TGCAGCGTAGACAGCGACTCGAGGGGCCTCTACAATGAGCAGTTCTTC; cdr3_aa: CSVDSDSRGLYNEQFF
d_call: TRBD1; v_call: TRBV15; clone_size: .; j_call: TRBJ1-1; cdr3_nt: TGTGCCACCAGCAGGGGACAGGGGATTTCCTCCATGAACACTGAAGCTTTCTTT; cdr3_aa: CATSRGQGISSMNTEAFF
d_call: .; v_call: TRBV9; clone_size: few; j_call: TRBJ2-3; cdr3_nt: TGTGCCAGCAGCGTAGGCGAGGGGGGTACAGATACGCAGTATTTT; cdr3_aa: CASSVGEGGTDTQYF
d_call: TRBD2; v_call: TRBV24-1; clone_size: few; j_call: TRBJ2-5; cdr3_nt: TGTGCCACCAGTGTCTTGACCCGGGGGGGAGAGACCCAGTACTTC; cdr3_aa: CATSVLTRGGETQYF
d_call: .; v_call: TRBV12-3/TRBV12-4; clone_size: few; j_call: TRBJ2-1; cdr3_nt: TGTGCCAGCAGTCTCACCCGGGTTGAGCAGTTCTTC; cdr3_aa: CASSLTRVEQFF
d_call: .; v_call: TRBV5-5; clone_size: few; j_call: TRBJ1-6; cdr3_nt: TGTGCCAGCAGCCTCCCGGATTATAATTCACCCCTCCACTTT; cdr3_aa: CASSLPDYNSPLHF
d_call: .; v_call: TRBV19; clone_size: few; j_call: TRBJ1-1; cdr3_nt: TGTGCCAGTAGTATAGGGGGAAACACTGAAGCTTTCTTT; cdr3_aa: CASSIGGNTEAFF
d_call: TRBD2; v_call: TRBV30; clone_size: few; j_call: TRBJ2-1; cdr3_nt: TGTGCCTGGAGTCATACAGCGGGGGTCAATGAGCAGTTCTTC; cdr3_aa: CAWSHTAGVNEQFF
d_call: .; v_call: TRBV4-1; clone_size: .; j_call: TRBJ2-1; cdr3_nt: TGCGCCAGCAGATTCGGGAGTACTGGTGAGCAGTTCTTC; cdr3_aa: CASRFGSTGEQFF
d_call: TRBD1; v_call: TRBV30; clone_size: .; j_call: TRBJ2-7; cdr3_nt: TGTGCCTGGAGTCGGGGACAGGGAGTTTCCTACGAGCAGTACTTC; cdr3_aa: CAWSRGQGVSYEQYF
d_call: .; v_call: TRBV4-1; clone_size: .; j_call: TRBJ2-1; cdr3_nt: TGCGCCAGCAGCCAAGATGGGGACACTCGACCGCGGATGGAGCAGTTCTTC; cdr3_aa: CASSQDGDTRPRMEQFF
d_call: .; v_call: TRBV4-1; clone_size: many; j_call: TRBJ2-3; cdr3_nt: TGCGCCAGCAGCCAAGAAGGCGGGGTGAGCACAGATACGCAGTATTTT; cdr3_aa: CASSQEGGVSTDTQYF
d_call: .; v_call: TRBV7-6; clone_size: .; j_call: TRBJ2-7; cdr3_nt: TGTGCCAGCAGCTTGGAGGGTTCCTCCTACGAGCAGTACTTC; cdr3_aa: CASSLEGSSYEQYF
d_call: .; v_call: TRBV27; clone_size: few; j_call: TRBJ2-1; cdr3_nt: TGTGCCAGCAGTTTTCTCGCGAGCTCCTACAATGAGCAGTTCTTC; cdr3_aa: CASSFLASSYNEQFF
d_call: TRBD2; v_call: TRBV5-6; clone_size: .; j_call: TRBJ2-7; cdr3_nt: TGTGCCAGCAGCTCTCGGACTAGCGAGATCTACGAGCAGTACTTC; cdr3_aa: CASSSRTSEIYEQYF
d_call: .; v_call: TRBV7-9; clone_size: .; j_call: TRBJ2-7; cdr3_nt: TGTGCCAGCAGCTTTTCCAGGGAGTCTCCTTTGCACGAGCAGTACTTC; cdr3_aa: CASSFSRESPLHEQYF
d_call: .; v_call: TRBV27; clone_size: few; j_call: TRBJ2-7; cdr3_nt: TGTGCCAGCGGAGGGGGAGTACAGCAGTACTTC; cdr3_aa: CASGGGVQQYF
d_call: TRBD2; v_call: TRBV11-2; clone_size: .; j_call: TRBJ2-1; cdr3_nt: TGTGCCAGCAGCTTAGAGGGACTAGGACTAAATGAGCAGTTCTTC; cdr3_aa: CASSLEGLGLNEQFF
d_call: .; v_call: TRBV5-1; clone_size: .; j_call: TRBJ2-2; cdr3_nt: TGCGCCAGCCCCGGGACGGCGAACACCGGGGAGCTGTTTTTT; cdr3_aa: CASPGTANTGELFF
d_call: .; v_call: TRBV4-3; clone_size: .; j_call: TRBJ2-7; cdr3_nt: TGCGCCAGCAGCCAAGGGGGCGGACCCTACGAGCAGTACTTC; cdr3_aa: CASSQGGGPYEQYF
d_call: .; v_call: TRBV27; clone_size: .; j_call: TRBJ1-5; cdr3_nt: TGTGCCAGCAGTTTGAGCGGGAGCAATCAGCCCCAGCATTTT; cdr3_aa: CASSLSGSNQPQHF
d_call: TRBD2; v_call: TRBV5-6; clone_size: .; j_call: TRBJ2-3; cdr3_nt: TGTGCCAGCAGCAGTAGCGGGGGGAGCACAGATACGCAGTATTTT; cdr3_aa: CASSSSGGSTDTQYF
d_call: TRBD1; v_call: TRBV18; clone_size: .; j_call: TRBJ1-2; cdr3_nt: TGTGCCAGCTCACCTGAGGGGGCCTATGGCTACACCTTC; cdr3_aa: CASSPEGAYGYTF
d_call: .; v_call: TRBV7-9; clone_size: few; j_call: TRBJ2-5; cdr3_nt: TGTGCCAGCAGCTTAGAGGGGAACCGGGAGACCCAGTACTTC; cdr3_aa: CASSLEGNRETQYF
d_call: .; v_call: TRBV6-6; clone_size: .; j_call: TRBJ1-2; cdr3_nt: TGTGCCAGCAGTTACCGTGGCAGGGCCTATGGCTACACCTTC; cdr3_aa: CASSYRGRAYGYTF